This paragraph covers one T cell receptor (beta chain) sequence. What it binds is unknown. Germline loops: CDR1 ENHRY, CDR2 SYGVKD. The CDR3 runs to 15 residues. Trimming removed 0 bases from V and 6 bases from J, with 12 bases in between. This entry comes from a study of glioma-infiltrating T cells. TCR alpha and beta CDR3 regions were amplified from RNA using iRepertoire nested multiplex PCR. Via MiXCR, TCRdb re-called the multiplex PCR reads, giving one row per CDR3 protein. The sample includes about 140,000 distinct CDR3 sequences, about two fifths of them seen just once. Regarding the study as a whole: Above-expected tissue-blood divergence occurred in all gliomas, most in low-grade ones.

The clonotype comes from a human donor with low-grade glioma or glioblastoma, undergoing nonglioma brain surgery, or in good health (not recorded which). Material for sequencing was glioma tissue, nonneoplastic brain tissue, or PBMCs (not recorded which). This chain uses TRBV10-3 with TRBJ1-5, with D possibly TRBD1 on 5 matching bases. CDR3 coding DNA: TGTGCCATCAGTGAGTCGGGAGGGGATGGTCAGCCCCAGCATTTT. Translated: CAISESGGDGQPQHF.